The 19 T cell receptor beta chains reported below all come from one sample, sequenced in a study of siplizumab effects on memory and regulatory T cells. Produced via immunoSEQ multiplex PCR; TCRdb's table is partial and in-frame only. The sample has around 58,000 clones, approximately 87% seen once. The sample consisted of memory CD4+ T cells sorted from blood. These receptors came from a human donor in good health.

The CDR3 region has the DNA TGTGCCACCAGCAGAGACCCGGGAGCCATTTCAACTAATGAAAAACTGTTTTTT. Protein sequence: CATSRDPGAISTNEKLFF. This chain connects TRBV15 to TRBJ1-4; no clear D. The CDR3 extends over 18 amino acids. With 0 bases removed from V and 0 bases from J, the gap between germline ends came to 14 bases. The V gene's germline CDR1 is LNHNV and CDR2 YYDKDF (reference sequence).

V gene TRBV9 combines with J gene TRBJ2-7; D is tentatively TRBD1 or TRBD2 (5 bases each). Trimming stripped 3 bases from V and 4 bases from J, with 14 bases between. Germline CDR1 is SGDLS and CDR2 is YYNGEE. This CDR3 comprises 14 residues. The CDR3 nucleotides read TGTGCCAGCAGCGGTCGGGACGGCGAATACGAGCAGTACTTC. Protein product: CASSGRDGEYEQYF.

This chain links TRBV21-1 with TRBJ2-7; the table's D call, TRBD1, was not checked against the DNA. TRBV21-1 counts as a pseudogene. The CDR3 consists of 15 residues. The CDR3 DNA is TGTGCCAGCAGCAAACTGGCATCCTCCTCCTACGAGCAGTACTTC. Translated, it gives CASSKLASSSYEQYF.

This clone occurred once. The chain couples TRBV19 to TRBJ2-7; 8 nucleotides align to TRBD1. CDR3 length: 14 residues. The V segment lost 4 bases and the J segment 7 bases; nucleotides outside the gene matches: 9. In germline, CDR1 is LNHDA, CDR2 SQIVND (reference sequence). CDR3 amino acids: CASSSRGRIWEQYF. The CDR3 region has the DNA TGTGCCAGTAGTAGCAGGGGGCGAATATGGGAGCAGTACTTC.

V gene TRBV27 combines with J gene TRBJ1-6; D is perhaps TRBD1 (5 bases). Trimming shortened V by 4 bases and J by 9 bases, and 13 bases separated the two germline ends. CDR3 length: 14 residues. Germline V gives CDR1 MNHEY, CDR2 SMNVEV (reference sequence). This CDR3 is CASSSRDPSSPLHF. DNA for the CDR3: TGTGCCAGCAGTTCCCGGGACCCGAGTTCACCCCTCCACTTT.

This clone was recorded once. The V and J genes are TRBV9 and TRBJ2-7; D is perhaps TRBD1 (7 bases). Germline assignment: CDR1 SGDLS and CDR2 YYNGEE. This CDR3 spans 16 amino acids. Between the trimmed V and J ends, which lost 0 bases and 3 bases, there was a span of 16 bases. CDR3 coding DNA: TGTGCCAGCAGCGTAGGGCCCCGGAGGGGGCACTACGAGCAGTACTTC. Translating it yields CASSVGPRRGHYEQYF.

The J gene is TRBJ2-5, the V gene TRBV5-3; maybe TRBD1 (6 bases). TRBV5-3 has ORF status, its function being uncertain. CDR3 size: 15 residues. Trimming cost V 3 bases and J 2 bases, with 14 bases left between them. The CDR3 here is CARSSNYDRQETQYF. DNA for the CDR3: TGTGCCAGAAGCTCGAACTACGACAGGCAAGAGACCCAGTACTTC.

This clone was found once. The V call is TRBV7-8, the J call TRBJ2-1; D might be TRBD2 (6 bases). CDR3 length: 15 amino acids. Germline V CDR1 and CDR2: SGHVS, FQNEAQ. V lost 5 bases, J lost 2 bases, and 13 bases lay in between. CDR3 nucleotide sequence: TGTGCCAGCAGCCCAAGAGCGGGTCCCTACAATGAGCAGTTCTTC. It codes for CASSPRAGPYNEQFF.

The V gene is TRBV29-1, the J gene TRBJ2-7; the D gene is possibly TRBD2 (5 bases). V lost 6 bases and J 6 bases, leaving 12 bases between the germline ends. Germline CDR1 SQVTM, CDR2 ANQGSEA. This CDR3 region has 11 residues. The CDR3 loop is CSVATAVEQYF. The CDR3 nucleotides are TGCAGCGTGGCAACAGCGGTCGAGCAGTACTTC.

The rearrangement links TRBV27 to TRBJ2-5; 9 bases are shared with TRBD1. Trimming at V came to 6 bases and at J to 5 bases, leaving 7 bases not matched to a gene. The germline CDR1 and CDR2 sequences are MNHEY and SMNVEV (reference sequence). The CDR3 length is 14 residues. The CDR3 sequence is CASRKQGAWETQYF. The DNA for the CDR3 is TGTGCCAGCAGAAAACAGGGGGCCTGGGAGACCCAGTACTTC.

The V gene is TRBV19, the J gene TRBJ1-4; 8 bases map to TRBD1. The germline CDR1 and CDR2 sequences are LNHDA and SQIVND (reference sequence). J was trimmed by 7 bases and V by 6 bases; bases with no gene match: 13. The CDR3 spans 16 residues. This CDR3 is CASSPGRQGIGEKLFF. The CDR3 bases are TGTGCCAGTAGCCCAGGACGACAGGGGATAGGTGAAAAACTGTTTTTT.

This chain links TRBV5-1 with TRBJ1-5, with 7 bases identical to TRBD1. Germline V lookup: CDR1 SGHRS, CDR2 YFSETQ. The CDR3 runs 14 residues. The ends lost 1 base at V and 5 bases at J; junction bases unmatched: 3. The CDR3 reads CASSLTGEDQPQHF. CDR3 DNA sequence: TGCGCCAGCAGCTTGACAGGGGAGGATCAGCCCCAGCATTTT.

This chain links TRBV7-2 with TRBJ2-1, with a weak D call TRBD1 (6 bases). The V and J ends lost 10 bases and 6 bases respectively, with 19 bases between them. CDR3 length equals 14 residues. Germline V CDR1 and CDR2: SGHTA, FQGNSA. CDR3 residues: CATDTGRGGNEQFF. The DNA of the CDR3 is TGTGCCACGGATACAGGGAGAGGGGGCAATGAGCAGTTCTTC.

J is TRBJ2-5 and V is TRBV7-3; TRBD1 aligns across 10 bases. Per germline, CDR1 SGHTA and CDR2 FQGTGA. With V trimmed by 3 bases and J by 2 bases, 0 bases remained unmatched. The CDR3 has 14 amino acids. The CDR3 here is CASSLDRGQETQYF. The CDR3 DNA is TGTGCCAGCAGCTTGGACAGGGGGCAAGAGACCCAGTACTTC. The entire variable domain, with the rest obtained from reference TRBV7-3 and TRBJ2-5, is as follows: GAGVSQTPSNKVTEKGKYVELRCDPISGHTALYWYRQSLGQGPEFLIYFQGTGAADDSGLPNDRFFAVRPEGSVSTLKIQRTERGDSAVYLCASSLDRGQETQYFGPGTRLLVL.

This clone was picked up one time. V is TRBV5-1 and J is TRBJ1-1; no reliable D call. This CDR3 contains 12 residues. V dropped 4 bases and J dropped 1 base, with 5 bases sitting between them. CDR1 is SGHRS, CDR2 YFSETQ, per germline. CDR3 loop: CASSEKNTEAFF. CDR3 bases: TGCGCCAGCAGCGAGAAGAACACTGAAGCTTTCTTT.

The rearrangement uses TRBV10-3 and TRBJ1-4, with 8 bases identical to TRBD1. The length of the CDR3 is 15 residues. V was pared by 4 bases and J by 5 bases, with 6 bases of the junction left unmatched. The germline V gene encodes CDR1 ENHRY and CDR2 SYGVKD. CDR3 in amino acids: CAISASDRENEKLFF. The CDR3 coding sequence is TGTGCCATCAGTGCATCGGACAGGGAAAATGAAAAACTGTTTTTT.

The chain is built from TRBV19 and TRBJ2-3; TRBD1 matches 8 bases. V lost 4 bases to trimming and J lost 4 bases; unmatched junction nucleotides: 7. CDR3 length: 15 amino acids. CDR1 and CDR2 (germline): LNHDA, SQIVND (reference sequence). The CDR3 DNA reads TGTGCCAGTAGTACTGGGACAGGAGGGTCAGATACGCAGTATTTT. This encodes CASSTGTGGSDTQYF.

This clone was recorded a few times. V and J are TRBV30 and TRBJ2-3; D not resolved. The germline V and J ends were trimmed by 0 bases and 1 base, with 11 bases remaining between them. The CDR3 is 15 residues long. Germline values: CDR1 GTSNPN, CDR2 SVGIG (reference sequence). CDR3 in amino acids: CAWSVESRGTDTQYF. The DNA for the CDR3 is TGTGCCTGGAGTGTGGAGAGCCGCGGCACAGATACGCAGTATTTT.

V gene TRBV7-9 combines with J gene TRBJ2-2; 12 nucleotides agree with TRBD2. The CDR3 runs 15 residues. Germline loops: CDR1 SEHNR, CDR2 FQNEAQ (reference sequence). With V trimmed by 5 bases and J by 5 bases, 3 bases remained unmatched. CDR3 in DNA: TGTGCCAGCAGCACGGGACTAGCGGGTACCGGGGAGCTGTTTTTT. It is translated as CASSTGLAGTGELFF.